This T cell receptor beta chain was sequenced for a study of cytomegalovirus exposure and HLA in healthy donors. Separate from the approximately 700-subject first cohort was the roughly 130-subject validation cohort, to which the donors belonged. Sequencing used immunoSEQ multiplex PCR; TCRdb keeps in-frame clones, though not all of them. The data contain tens of thousands of clones, nearly 95% of them singletons. General study points: The classifier, whose performance was assessed in both the original and validation cohorts, reportedly diagnosed cytomegalovirus status with high specificity and sensitivity. Subsequent analysis found a tendency for first-cohort TCR clusters to co-occur within the 120 or so validation repertoires.

For this clone: The target antigen is unknown.

The source material was PBMCs. The TCR originated in a woman between 18 and 29 years old in good health and CMV-seronegative.

The CDR3 reads CASRPNRVSYNEQFF. The CDR3 DNA is TGTGCCAGCAGACCAAACAGGGTATCATACAATGAGCAGTTCTTC. The V call is TRBV6-6, the J call TRBJ2-1, with a weak D call TRBD1 (6 bases). Germline CDR1 is MNHNY and CDR2 is SVGAGI (reference sequence). This CDR3 contains 15 residues. With 6 bases removed from V and 4 bases from J, the gap between germline ends came to 16 bases.